This T cell receptor (beta chain) was found in a study of human T cells and chemical hapten exposure (dated by TCRdb to 2020 to 2022). Regarding the research as a whole: For sensitization, 2% DPC in acetone was applied to a 2 cm by 2 cm area of upper inner arm skin. Patients additionally received weekly therapeutic DPC doses to the scalp throughout the approximately 24-week study period. Patch testing was performed on the upper back with Finn chambers containing 0.01% DPC, and the patch tests were scored after 6 days according to International Contact Dermatitis Research Group standards. The mostly female patient cohort included alopecia areata with under or over 50% scalp involvement, alopecia totalis and alopecia universalis. Libraries were pooled for sequencing, and variation in per-sample TCR yields was attributed mainly to small differences in library volumes within the pool. In alopecia patients, the study followed how the peripheral blood TCR repertoire changed in vivo over primary and secondary sensitization to diphenylcyclopropenone (DPC), a hapten. Blood samples were taken from patients before sensitization (week 0) and at 2, 6 and about 24 weeks after DPC sensitization. Approximately 28 alopecia patients provided blood for TCR sequencing at one to four time points (pre-sensitization, 2, 6 and 24 weeks).

Reading the label with the study, this specimen's time point is: patch test 1, 2 weeks after DPC sensitization. The treatment or condition label here, explained by the study, means: therapeutic diphenylcyclopropenone sensitization with weekly scalp DPC. At every patch-test visit, the blood draw took place before the patch test was put on. Eligible patients were aged 18 to 70, diagnosed with alopecia, deemed suitable for DPC therapy, and excluded if pregnant. Total RNA was extracted from unfractionated whole blood collected in Tempus Blood RNA tubes. From the germline V gene (reference sequence), CDR1 is SEHNR and CDR2 is FQNEAQ. V is clipped by 5 bases and J by 1 base, and the sequence between their germline boundaries is 20 bases long. The CDR3 holds 17 amino acids from the cysteine to the phenylalanine. Here the CDR3 DNA is all that survives: 51 bases in frame from base 1. Preparation of the library involved RACE. TCRdb lists the instrument as NextSeq 500. Library preparation attached unique molecular identifiers to individual cDNA molecules for quantitative, reproducible TCR counting. Both TCR alpha and TCR beta chains were sequenced from each blood RNA sample. In the paper's pipeline: The median number of TCRs per sample was roughly 98,000, ranging from roughly 23,224 to 690,600. The Decombinator software suite was used to annotate V, J and CDR3 in the TCR reads. Every sample was subsampled to the same number of TCRs (28,000) for the PS versus PT1 abundance plots. Expanded TCRs were defined as absent before sensitization and observed at least eight times at the 2-week time point. TCRdb handled the public reads itself, with Q25 trimming in fastp and clone calling in MiXCR, and kept productive beta chains. All rows with the same CDR3 protein become a single entry with the most common DNA and genes. The V and J calls were not made by the authors but by TCRdb's processing. This sample has approximately 400,000 distinct CDR3 sequences in its table, and more than 4.5% of those were observed once. The ten largest clones represent around 2% of the sample.

This clonotype was recorded at least ten times. This clone's antigen is unknown. Qualities for individual bases were not recorded, and no much larger clone is one base off. Paper-wide results and their limitations: DPC sensitization did not change how many TCRs were above 1 in 1000 frequency, and no evidence was found of alterations in global repertoire structure. Repeated subsampling changed both the strength of the expansion versus patch-test correlation and the threshold at which that correlation became significant. Because all patients had alopecia, a presumed autoimmune disease, the immune response of the patients might differ from that of healthy individuals. Expanded TCRs formed significantly more large CDR3 similarity clusters than pre-sensitization or healthy control sets, consistent with antigen-driven responses. A positive correlation was found between the number of PT1 expanded TCRs and patch test score, with significance reached at thresholds 8, 16 and 32 but not 4.

The sequence is built from TRBV7-9 and TRBJ1-1, and TRBD1 may be the D gene, going by 6 matching bases. The sequence was collected from a woman between 45 and 60 years old with alopecia areata. Some clones in this sample may be carry-over from other donors' samples. The source material was whole blood, sampled in connection with sensitization to the hapten diphenylcyclopropenone (DPC). The nucleotides are TGTGCCAGCAGCCAACGGGCACAGGGTGTAAGGAACACTGAAGCTTTCTTT. Translated, this gives CASSQRAQGVRNTEAFF. The full variable domain, with segments outside the CDR3 supplied by the reference TRBV7-9 and TRBJ1-1 proteins, appears as DTGVSQNPRHKITKRGQNVTFRCDPISEHNRLYWYRQTLGQGPEFLTYFQNEAQLEKSRLLSDRFSAERPKGSFSTLEIQRTEQGDSAMYLCASSQRAQGVRNTEAFFGQGTRLTVV.